The 28 T cell receptor beta chains below all came from one sample that was sequenced in a study of blood T cell repertoires in COVID-19 (TCRdb year 2020). The library came from the immunoSEQ multiplex PCR assay. As stored in TCRdb, this immuneACCESS dataset retains in-frame rearrangements with V and J assigned. A fraction of the clones does not appear; measured against another copy, unresolved V genes explain less than half of the discrepancy, and the remainder lacks a known reason. The sample data list around 250,000 clones, and over 70% of these were observed just once. Jointly, the top ten make up about 3.4% of the sample. Source material: PBMCs or T cells enriched from blood (not recorded which). Every receptor here comes from a woman between 35 and 50 years old who had been exposed to COVID-19.

The gene calls are TRBV5-4 and TRBJ2-3, with 7 nucleotides matching TRBD2. Unmatched junction bases numbered 11, after V lost 4 bases and J lost 6 bases. Germline loops: CDR1 SGHNT, CDR2 YYREEE (reference sequence). This CDR3 contains 15 residues. The CDR3, as DNA: TGTGCCAGCAGCCAGCGGGATTACCGAGCGGATACGCAGTATTTT. Protein product: CASSQRDYRADTQYF.

V gene TRBV9 combines with J gene TRBJ2-1, with a weak D call TRBD1 (6 bases). The length of the CDR3 is 12 residues. Germline assignment: CDR1 SGDLS and CDR2 YYNGEE. V gave up 3 bases and J gave up 7 bases, with 8 bases separating them. As DNA, the CDR3 is TGTGCCAGCAGCGCCAGGGGTAATGAGCAGTTCTTC. Amino acids: CASSARGNEQFF. Using reference TRBV9 and TRBJ2-1 for the parts outside the CDR3, the full variable domain is DSGVTQTPKHLITATGQRVTLRCSPRSGDLSVYWYQQSLDQGLQFLIQYYNGEERAKGNILERFSAQQFPDLHSELNLSSLELGDSALYFCASSARGNEQFFGPGTRLTVL.

This clone was counted a few times. The rearrangement links TRBV4-3 to TRBJ1-4, with unresolved D. The germline V and J ends were trimmed by 1 base and 8 bases, with 14 bases remaining between them. The germline V gene encodes CDR1 LGHNA and CDR2 YSLEER. CDR3 length: 15 residues. The CDR3 reads CASSQVPGKLEKLFF. The CDR3 DNA reads TGCGCCAGCAGCCAAGTTCCCGGAAAACTAGAAAAACTGTTTTTT.

The chain couples TRBV7-2 to TRBJ2-3, with 11 bases aligning to TRBD2. The CDR3 has 16 residues. The V segment lost 3 bases and the J segment 7 bases; nucleotides outside the gene matches: 9. Germline loops: CDR1 SGHTA, CDR2 FQGNSA. The CDR3: CASSFAGTSGAYTQYF. DNA of the CDR3: TGTGCCAGCAGCTTCGCCGGGACTAGCGGAGCATATACGCAGTATTTT.

CDR3 in DNA: TGTGCCAGCAGCTTAGTGTTAGCGGGAGGTGGGCATGAGCAGTTCTTC. Amino acid sequence: CASSLVLAGGGHEQFF. The genes are TRBV7-2 and TRBJ2-1, with 10 nucleotides matching TRBD2. Trimming cost V 1 base and J 8 bases; bases outside gene matches: 8. There are 16 residues in the CDR3. Germline V gene lookup returns CDR1 SGHTA and CDR2 FQGNSA.

The V and J genes are TRBV3-1 (or the pseudogene TRBV3-2) and TRBJ2-4, with D perhaps TRBD2 (5 bases). Germline values: CDR1 LGHDT, CDR2 YNNKEL (reference sequence). Trimming shortened V by 1 base and J by 9 bases, and 10 bases separated the two germline ends. The CDR3 covers 13 residues. CDR3 DNA: TGTGCCAGCAGCCAAGGTTATGCGGGCATTCAGTACTTC. It codes for CASSQGYAGIQYF.

The CDR3, as DNA: TGTGCCAGCAGTTTCGGGAATCAGCCCCAGCATTTT. Its protein product is CASSFGNQPQHF. The chain carries TRBV27 and TRBJ1-5; D unresolved. CDR1 is MNHEY and CDR2 is SMNVEV in the germline V gene (reference sequence). V was trimmed by 3 bases and J by 4 bases, leaving 4 bases between them. This CDR3 is 12 amino acids long.

This sequence joins TRBV30 and TRBJ1-1; tentative D call: TRBD1 (6 bases). Germline CDR1 and CDR2: GTSNPN and SVGIG (reference sequence). V lost 2 bases and J lost 1, with 8 bases in between. The CDR3 consists of 13 residues. The CDR3 loop is CAWSLQGNTEAFF. For the CDR3, the DNA is TGTGCCTGGAGTCTACAGGGGAACACTGAAGCTTTCTTT.

This chain connects TRBV6-1 to TRBJ2-1; D is ambiguous. The CDR3 is 19 amino acids. From germline, CDR1 is MNHNS and CDR2 SASEGT. V lost 1 base and J lost 0, with 19 bases in between. The CDR3 region is CASSEGTPNAVGSYNEQFF. The CDR3 DNA sequence: TGTGCCAGCAGTGAAGGAACCCCCAACGCGGTTGGCTCCTACAATGAGCAGTTCTTC.

The V and J genes are TRBV2 and TRBJ2-7, with 11 bases identical to TRBD2. The CDR3 loop spans 16 amino acids. V lost 10 bases, J lost 5 bases, and 16 bases stayed unmatched. The germline CDR1 and CDR2 sequences are SNHLY and FYNNEI. As DNA, the CDR3 is TGTGCCACCCGGATGACAATAGCGGGAGGGCCCCACGAGCAGTACGTC. This encodes CATRMTIAGGPHEQYV.

The CDR3: CASSPGLSGRIQETQYF. CDR3 nucleotides: TGTGCCAGCAGCCCGGGACTAAGCGGGCGCATCCAAGAGACCCAGTACTTC. The chain is built from TRBV4-2 and TRBJ2-5, with TRBD2 matching over 7 bases. The CDR3 loop spans 17 amino acids. The V gene's germline CDR1 is LGHNA and CDR2 YNFKEQ. V was clipped by 4 bases and J by 1 base; unmatched bases: 12.

This clone has just a few counts. The rearrangement links TRBV7-2 to TRBJ2-1; 8 bases fit TRBD2. Germline lookup yields CDR1 SGHTA and CDR2 FQGNSA. Trimming at V came to 5 bases and at J to 10 bases, leaving 13 bases not matched to a gene. The CDR3 totals 15 residues. CDR3: CASSPGGAAEGEQFF. The CDR3 region has the DNA TGTGCCAGCAGCCCCGGGGGGGCCGCCGAGGGGGAGCAGTTCTTC.

The chain carries TRBV7-9 and TRBJ2-3; D unclear. The germline CDR1 and CDR2 sequences are SEHNR and FQNEAQ (reference sequence). The CDR3 is 17 amino acids. V shed 1 base and J shed 2 bases, with 16 bases lying between them. The chain's CDR3 is CASSLVFHQAFTDTQYF. CDR3 sequence (DNA): TGTGCCAGCAGCTTAGTTTTTCACCAAGCCTTCACAGATACGCAGTATTTT.

This clone was recorded only once. The CDR3 region is CASSPRGLTGELFF. CDR3 sequence (DNA): TGTGCCAGCAGCCCCCGCGGGCTCACCGGGGAGCTGTTTTTT. The rearrangement joins TRBV28 to TRBJ2-2; TRBD2 might be the D (5 bases). The CDR3 extends over 14 amino acids. The germline V and J ends were trimmed by 6 bases and 4 bases, with 12 bases remaining between them. The germline V gene encodes CDR1 MDHEN and CDR2 SYDVKM.

This clone was detected once. This chain links TRBV5-4 with TRBJ2-2; D not certain. This CDR3 spans 15 amino acids. V dropped 3 bases and J dropped 2 bases, with 11 bases sitting between them. The germline V gene encodes CDR1 SGHNT and CDR2 YYREEE (reference sequence). The CDR3 protein is CASSSDNLNTGELFF. The CDR3 DNA sequence: TGTGCCAGCAGCTCCGACAACCTTAACACCGGGGAGCTGTTTTTT.

The CDR3 sequence is CASSYGTGYEQYV. The CDR3 coding sequence is TGTGCCAGCAGTTACGGGACAGGCTACGAGCAGTACGTC. The chain recombines TRBV6-5 with TRBJ2-7; TRBD1 agrees at 8 bases. J gave up 3 bases and V 2 bases, and 0 bases lay outside the gene matches. The germline V gene encodes CDR1 MNHEY and CDR2 SVGAGI. The CDR3 consists of 13 residues.

The chain uses TRBV7-9 and TRBJ2-5; 11 bases are a match to TRBD2. Germline CDR1 SEHNR, CDR2 FQNEAQ (reference sequence). This CDR3 region has 17 residues. After removal of 2 bases from V and 1 base from J, the junction contained 6 bases not matched to a gene. CDR3 protein: CASSLPVLAGGQETQYF. CDR3 bases: TGTGCCAGCAGCTTACCCGTGCTAGCGGGAGGCCAAGAGACCCAGTACTTC.

The gene calls are TRBV19 and TRBJ1-5; D gene unclear. This CDR3 has 15 residues. From germline, CDR1 is LNHDA and CDR2 SQIVND (reference sequence). V lost 0 bases and J lost 2, with 8 bases in between. The CDR3 here is CASSIERRGNQPQHF. CDR3 DNA: TGTGCCAGTAGTATAGAGAGGCGAGGCAATCAGCCCCAGCATTTT.

Regarding this clone: An end of the junction differs from the germline gene, which may be a read error. The chain is built from TRBV5-1 and TRBJ1-1, with 7 bases aligning to TRBD1. This CDR3 comprises 18 residues. Per the germline V gene, CDR1 is SGHRS and CDR2 is YFSETQ. The CDR3 protein is CASSLPDRRRRMNTEAFF. The CDR3 DNA reads as TGTGCCAGCAGCCTCCCGGACAGGCGTCGGAGGATGAACACTGAAGCTTTCTTT.

This chain connects TRBV20-1 to TRBJ1-3; 7 bases are a match to TRBD1. V was pared by 4 bases and J by 10 bases, with 4 bases of the junction left unmatched. The CDR3 totals 11 residues. Germline assignment: CDR1 DFQATT and CDR2 SNEGSKA (reference sequence). The CDR3 DNA sequence: TGCAGTGCTAACCCGACAGGGACCATATATTTT. It encodes CSANPTGTIYF.

The chain combines TRBV6-5 with TRBJ1-6, with unresolved D. This CDR3 spans 12 amino acids. Germline loops: CDR1 MNHEY, CDR2 SVGAGI. Trimming pared 2 bases from V and 10 bases from J, leaving 6 bases between. The CDR3 loop reads CASSYKRSPLHF. The CDR3 DNA is TGTGCCAGCAGTTACAAGAGATCACCCCTCCACTTT.

The rearrangement links TRBV25-1 to TRBJ2-2, with 7 positions matching TRBD2. CDR3 length: 15 residues. V lost 8 bases and J lost 8; bases outside the gene matches: 14. Germline CDR1 and CDR2: MGHDK and SYGVNS. CDR3 DNA sequence: TGTGCCAGCGGGGTTGAGCGGGACGGACGGGGGGAGCTGTTTTTT. Translation gives CASGVERDGRGELFF. The full variable domain, completed using reference TRBV25-1 and TRBJ2-2, is EADIYQTPRYLVIGTGKKITLECSQTMGHDKMYWYQQDPGMELHLIHYSYGVNSTEKGDLSSESTVSRIRTEHFPLTLESARPSHTSQYLCASGVERDGRGELFFGEGSRLTVL.

The V gene is TRBV5-1, the J gene TRBJ2-1, with TRBD2 matching 9 bases. Looked up from germline, CDR1 is SGHRS and CDR2 is YFSETQ. The CDR3 has 15 amino acids. V was clipped by 0 bases and J by 3 bases; unmatched bases: 1. This CDR3 reads CASSLGLADYNEQFF. For the CDR3, the DNA is TGCGCCAGCAGCTTGGGACTAGCGGACTACAATGAGCAGTTCTTC. The entire variable domain, with the rest obtained from reference TRBV5-1 and TRBJ2-1, is as follows: KAGVTQTPRYLIKTRGQQVTLSCSPISGHRSVSWYQQTPGQGLQFLFEYFSETQRNKGNFPGRFSGRQFSNSRSEMNVSTLELGDSALYLCASSLGLADYNEQFFGPGTRLTVL.

The chain recombines TRBV27 with TRBJ2-7; 10 bases agree with TRBD1. V dropped 5 bases and J dropped 3; count of bases not matched to a gene: 4. Germline-derived CDR1 and CDR2 are MNHEY and SMNVEV (reference sequence). The CDR3 is 14 residues long. The CDR3: CASSDGTGVYEQYF. The CDR3 DNA is TGTGCCAGCAGTGACGGGACAGGGGTCTACGAGCAGTACTTC.

This clone was recorded only once. The V gene is TRBV4-1, the J gene TRBJ2-1; D uncertain. The CDR3 length is 14 residues. V lost 3 bases and J 5 bases, leaving 11 bases between the germline ends. CDR1 and CDR2 from the germline V gene are MGHRA and YSYEKL. CDR3 region: CASSHQKGDNEQFF. CDR3 nucleotide sequence: TGCGCCAGCAGCCATCAAAAAGGAGACAATGAGCAGTTCTTC.

The rearrangement links TRBV7-2 to TRBJ1-1; the match to TRBD1 covers 7 bases. V lost 3 bases, J lost 3 bases, and 7 bases stayed unmatched. CDR1 SGHTA and CDR2 FQGNSA come from the germline V gene. The CDR3 covers 15 residues. CDR3 protein: CASSFMTGRDTEAFF. The DNA of the CDR3 is TGTGCCAGCAGCTTTATGACAGGGCGGGACACTGAAGCTTTCTTT.

The V gene is TRBV5-1, the J gene TRBJ2-7, with D maybe TRBD2 (6 bases). Trimming shortened V by 4 bases and J by 4 bases, and 21 bases separated the two germline ends. The CDR3 is made up of 16 amino acids. Germline assignment: CDR1 SGHRS and CDR2 YFSETQ. This CDR3 reads CASSPQGAAGRYEQYF. CDR3 DNA sequence: TGCGCCAGCAGCCCCCAGGGAGCGGCAGGGAGGTACGAGCAGTACTTC.

This rearrangement joins TRBV5-8 to TRBJ1-6; no definite D call. V dropped 6 bases and J dropped 0 bases, with 10 bases sitting between them. CDR1 is SGHTS, CDR2 YDEGEE, per germline. The CDR3 sequence is 15 residues long. The CDR3 DNA is TGTGCCAGCACCGAATTTAGCTCCTATAATTCACCCCTCCACTTT. Translated: CASTEFSSYNSPLHF.